The rows below give T cell receptor beta chains drawn from one sample of a study of early T cells in non-severe SARS-CoV-2 infection. TCRdb reprocessed the 5' RACE reads with MiXCR, giving one entry per CDR3 protein. The sample includes tens of thousands of distinct CDR3 sequences, 12% seen only once; the top ten take nearly 4.5%. Material: whole blood, obtained at baseline. The receptors were gathered from an adult who was a healthcare worker with PCR-confirmed SARS-CoV-2 infection or an uninfected control (not recorded which). Both conserved end residues are part of each CDR3. D genes are given only for firm matches. Clone size, where shown, is once, few, many, or a class for clones that have expanded.

J: TRBJ2-7; V: TRBV9; D: TRBD2; size: few; DNA: TGTGCCAGCAGCGTAGGCCCTAGCGGGAGTGCCGAGCAGTACTTC; CDR3: CASSVGPSGSAEQYF
J: TRBJ2-1; V: TRBV11-2; D: TRBD2; size: many; DNA: TGTGCCAGCAGCTTAGCCGGGAGGTTAAATGAGCAGTTCTTC; CDR3: CASSLAGRLNEQFF
J: TRBJ1-3; V: TRBV19; D: -; size: few; DNA: TGTGCCACCGTATCTGGAAACACCATATATTTT; CDR3: CATVSGNTIYF
J: TRBJ2-3; V: TRBV5-1; D: -; size: many; DNA: TGCGCCAGCAGCGAGGCGGGGCTTAGTTTGGATACGCAGTATTTT; CDR3: CASSEAGLSLDTQYF
J: TRBJ2-5; V: TRBV29-1; D: TRBD2; size: -; DNA: TGCAGCGTTGCGGAGGGACTAGCGTACGGGCAAGAGACCCAGTACTTC; CDR3: CSVAEGLAYGQETQYF
J: TRBJ2-3; V: TRBV11-2; D: TRBD2; size: few; DNA: TGTGCCAGCAGCTTAATGGGACTAGCGGGGGGGGATACGCAGTATTTT; CDR3: CASSLMGLAGGDTQYF
J: TRBJ1-1; V: TRBV28; D: -; size: few; DNA: TGTGCCAGCAGCTACAGGGTAGCTGAAGCTTTCTTT; CDR3: CASSYRVAEAFF
J: TRBJ2-3; V: TRBV20-1; D: -; size: -; DNA: TGCAGTGCTAACAGGGTAGATACGCAGTATTTT; CDR3: CSANRVDTQYF
J: TRBJ1-2; V: TRBV12-3/TRBV12-4; D: -; size: -; DNA: TGTGCCAGCACTCCAGGAGCGAGGCAGAGTGTCTATGGCTACACCTTC; CDR3: CASTPGARQSVYGYTF
J: TRBJ2-5; V: TRBV7-3; D: TRBD2; size: -; DNA: TGTGCCAGCAGCTTAACTGGGACTACTCAAGAGACCCAGTACTTC; CDR3: CASSLTGTTQETQYF
J: TRBJ2-3; V: TRBV12-3/TRBV12-4; D: -; size: -; DNA: TGTGCCAGCAGTTTAATGGACAGAGGCACAGATACGCAGTATTTT; CDR3: CASSLMDRGTDTQYF
J: TRBJ2-4; V: TRBV20-1; D: -; size: few; DNA: TGCAGTGCTAGAGAAGTAGCCAAAAACATTCAGTACTTC; CDR3: CSAREVAKNIQYF
J: TRBJ2-7; V: TRBV11-2; D: -; size: -; DNA: TGTGCCAGCAGAGAATCGGGGGCGGGACCCTACGAGCAGTACTTC; CDR3: CASRESGAGPYEQYF
J: TRBJ2-5; V: TRBV7-9; D: TRBD1; size: -; DNA: TGTGCCAGCAGCTTAGCGCGACAGGGGTCGCAAGAGACCCAGTACTTC; CDR3: CASSLARQGSQETQYF
J: TRBJ2-5; V: TRBV24-1; D: -; size: few; DNA: TGTGCCACCAGTGCTCCGGCCCAAGAGACCCAGTACTTC; CDR3: CATSAPAQETQYF
J: TRBJ1-1; V: TRBV6-1; D: -; size: many; DNA: TGTGCCAGCAGTGAAAATGAGGTTCGCACTGAAGCTTTCTTT; CDR3: CASSENEVRTEAFF
J: TRBJ2-7; V: TRBV20-1; D: TRBD1; size: many; DNA: TGCAGTGCTACTAATACCATGAGACAGGGCTACGAGCAGTACTTC; CDR3: CSATNTMRQGYEQYF
J: TRBJ2-1; V: TRBV12-3/TRBV12-4; D: -; size: -; DNA: TGTGCCAGCAGCTACAGGGCGGGCCCCTACAATGAGCAGTTCTTC; CDR3: CASSYRAGPYNEQFF
J: TRBJ1-5; V: TRBV12-3/TRBV12-4; D: -; size: few; DNA: TGTGCCAGCAGTTCGAACGGGCTCTGGCCCCAGCATTTT; CDR3: CASSSNGLWPQHF
J: TRBJ1-2; V: TRBV28; D: -; size: many; DNA: TGTGCCAGCAGTTTAGGCCAGAACTATGGCTACACCTTC; CDR3: CASSLGQNYGYTF
J: TRBJ1-2; V: TRBV20-1; D: -; size: -; DNA: TGCAGTGCTAGGAAGATCCTTAAGGGGGACTATGGCTACACCTTC; CDR3: CSARKILKGDYGYTF
J: TRBJ1-6; V: TRBV7-8; D: -; size: many; DNA: TGTGCCAGCAGCTTAGACCCGGCAAGGAGTGTAATCGCCCTCCACTTT; CDR3: CASSLDPARSVIALHF
J: TRBJ2-7; V: TRBV6-6; D: -; size: -; DNA: TGTGCCACTTCGAACAACTCCTACGAGCAGTACTTC; CDR3: CATSNNSYEQYF
J: TRBJ2-5; V: TRBV18; D: -; size: few; DNA: TGTGCCAGCTCACCATCCTCGGCGGGATGGTACCAAGAGACCCAGTACTTC; CDR3: CASSPSSAGWYQETQYF
J: TRBJ2-7; V: TRBV6-2/TRBV6-3; D: -; size: few; DNA: TGTGCCAGCAGTTACTCGACCCAGGGGAGCTCCTACGAGCAGTACTTC; CDR3: CASSYSTQGSSYEQYF
J: TRBJ1-3; V: TRBV9; D: -; size: few; DNA: TGTGCCAGCAGCGTAGAGGGCGGATTAGAGGGCCTCTATTTT; CDR3: CASSVEGGLEGLYF
J: TRBJ2-7; V: TRBV3-1; D: -; size: few; DNA: TGTGCCAGCAGCCAGAGGCTTATGACAGTCTCCTACGAGCAGTACTTC; CDR3: CASSQRLMTVSYEQYF
J: TRBJ2-7; V: TRBV12-3/TRBV12-4; D: -; size: -; DNA: TGTGCCAGCAGTTTTGGGTGGGAAGAGCAGTACTTC; CDR3: CASSFGWEEQYF
J: TRBJ2-1; V: TRBV20-1; D: -; size: few; DNA: TGCAGTGCTAGAGTTAGGGAATGGGTTAATGAGCAGTTCTTC; CDR3: CSARVREWVNEQFF
J: TRBJ2-7; V: TRBV7-2; D: TRBD1; size: once; DNA: TGTGCCAGCAGCCCAGGACAGGGCCTGAGCTACGAGCAGTACTTC; CDR3: CASSPGQGLSYEQYF
J: TRBJ1-2; V: TRBV29-1; D: -; size: few; DNA: TGCAGCGTCCGGATTAACTATGGCTACACCTTC; CDR3: CSVRINYGYTF
J: TRBJ2-7; V: TRBV7-9; D: -; size: few; DNA: TGTGCCAGCAGCCCCCCTAGCCAGAGCTCCTACGAGCAGTACTTC; CDR3: CASSPPSQSSYEQYF
J: TRBJ2-7; V: TRBV20-1; D: -; size: many; DNA: TGCAGTGCTAGACGAGACAGGACCTACGAGCAGTACTTC; CDR3: CSARRDRTYEQYF
J: TRBJ1-1; V: TRBV7-2; D: -; size: many; DNA: TGTGCCAGCAGCCCTTGGACTGAAGCTTTCTTT; CDR3: CASSPWTEAFF
J: TRBJ2-1; V: TRBV7-9; D: -; size: few; DNA: TGTGCCAGCAGCTGGGAACACGTAACGCGTGAGCAGTTCTTC; CDR3: CASSWEHVTREQFF
J: TRBJ1-4; V: TRBV11-2; D: -; size: -; DNA: TGTGCCAGCAGCAGATCCGAAAAACTGTTTTTT; CDR3: CASSRSEKLFF
J: TRBJ2-1; V: TRBV3-1; D: -; size: -; DNA: TGTGCCAGCAGCCCCCGACATAGGGGGGACAATGAGCAGTTCTTC; CDR3: CASSPRHRGDNEQFF
J: TRBJ1-1; V: TRBV11-3; D: -; size: -; DNA: TGTGCCAGCAGCAGTGGACCCGTCGGGACTGAAGCTTTCTTT; CDR3: CASSSGPVGTEAFF
J: TRBJ2-3; V: TRBV14; D: -; size: -; DNA: TGTGCCAGCAGCGTTTCCAGGGGCCTAACCACAGATACGCAGTATTTT; CDR3: CASSVSRGLTTDTQYF
J: TRBJ1-2; V: TRBV11-2; D: -; size: -; DNA: TGTGCCAGCAGCTTGGGGGTAGGAGGCTATGGCTACACCTTC; CDR3: CASSLGVGGYGYTF
J: TRBJ1-6; V: TRBV18; D: -; size: -; DNA: TGTGCCAGCTCACCGGGACTCCCGAACAATTCACCCCTCCACTTT; CDR3: CASSPGLPNNSPLHF
J: TRBJ1-5; V: TRBV12-3/TRBV12-4; D: -; size: -; DNA: TGTGCCAGCAGTCAAAAAAATAGCAATCAGCCCCAGCATTTT; CDR3: CASSQKNSNQPQHF
J: TRBJ1-4; V: TRBV15; D: -; size: few; DNA: TGTGCCACCAGCAGACCAAATGAAAAACTGTTTTTT; CDR3: CATSRPNEKLFF
J: TRBJ1-2; V: TRBV19; D: -; size: few; DNA: TGTGCCAGTAGGGAACTGGAGGATGGCTACACCTTC; CDR3: CASRELEDGYTF
J: TRBJ2-7; V: TRBV27; D: TRBD1; size: few; DNA: TGTGCCAGCAAAACAAGACAGGGGGGCCTGAGCGAGCAGTACTTC; CDR3: CASKTRQGGLSEQYF
J: TRBJ2-4; V: TRBV5-4; D: -; size: few; DNA: TGTGCCAGCAGCAGTACTCAGGGGATCAGGTACTTC; CDR3: CASSSTQGIRYF
J: TRBJ2-1; V: TRBV2; D: TRBD2; size: few; DNA: TGTGCCAGCAGTACCCCCGGACTAGCGGAACCCAATGAGCAGTTCTTC; CDR3: CASSTPGLAEPNEQFF
J: TRBJ2-5; V: TRBV28; D: -; size: few; DNA: TGTGCCAGCAGTTTATGGGAGTACCAAGAGACCCAGTACTTC; CDR3: CASSLWEYQETQYF
J: TRBJ1-5; V: TRBV18; D: TRBD1; size: many; DNA: TGTGCCAGCTCACCAACAGGGGGCCAAATTAGCAATCAGCCCCAGCATTTT; CDR3: CASSPTGGQISNQPQHF
J: TRBJ2-5; V: TRBV20-1; D: -; size: few; DNA: TGCAGTGCTAGAATTCCGGGCCTAGGACAAGAGACCCAGTACTTC; CDR3: CSARIPGLGQETQYF
J: TRBJ2-7; V: TRBV19; D: TRBD1; size: -; DNA: TGTGCCAGTAGTACAACGGACAGGACCCACGAGCAGTACTTC; CDR3: CASSTTDRTHEQYF
J: TRBJ2-3; V: TRBV3-1; D: -; size: many; DNA: TGTGCCAGCAGCCCCTCGTCGCCGCGGGATAGCGATCCGTATTTT; CDR3: CASSPSSPRDSDPYF
J: TRBJ2-7; V: TRBV12-3/TRBV12-4; D: -; size: -; DNA: TGTGCCAGCAGCCACGGGGGCCACGAGCAGTACTTC; CDR3: CASSHGGHEQYF
J: TRBJ2-7; V: TRBV10-3; D: TRBD2; size: few; DNA: TGTGCCATCAGTGTTCGGGGAGGGAACGAGCAGTACTTC; CDR3: CAISVRGGNEQYF
J: TRBJ2-2; V: TRBV28; D: TRBD1; size: few; DNA: TGTGCCAGCAGTTTGCGACAGGGCAACACCGGGGAGCTGTTTTTT; CDR3: CASSLRQGNTGELFF